This entry lists 12 T cell receptor beta chains sequenced from one sample in a study of shared clonotypes between healthy human individuals. The protocol was immunoSEQ multiplex PCR, while the TCRdb copy is restricted to in-frame clones and leaves out a portion. The sample holds roughly 2.2 million clones; about 92% are singletons and the top ten take 0.39%. The sequenced sample was naive CD4+ T cells from PBMCs. The subset is: CD45RA+ positively selected. These receptor sequences come from a man aged 18 to 30 in good health. Some clones in this sample may be carry-over from other donors' samples.

J is TRBJ1-2 and V is TRBV9, with no clear D. The CDR3 covers 14 residues. Trimming removed 0 bases at V and 7 bases at J, with 13 bases between. Germline lookup yields CDR1 SGDLS and CDR2 YYNGEE. The DNA for the CDR3 is TGTGCCAGCAGCGTAGCTGGCAGCTTTAGTGGCTACACCTTC. It codes for CASSVAGSFSGYTF.

The chain carries TRBV5-4 and TRBJ2-5; 9 nucleotides match TRBD1. This CDR3 region has 14 residues. V was pared by 4 bases and J by 4 bases, with 5 bases of the junction left unmatched. CDR1 is SGHNT and CDR2 is YYREEE in the germline V gene (reference sequence). The CDR3, as DNA: TGTGCCAGCAGCCCTCGGGGACAGGGAGAGACCCAGTACTTC. Its protein product is CASSPRGQGETQYF.

A remark on this clone: Distinct nucleotide sequences in the sample also encode this CDR3. The chain joins TRBV5-4 to TRBJ2-3; the match to TRBD2 covers 9 bases. This CDR3 is built from 15 residues. CDR1 and CDR2 (germline): SGHNT, YYREEE (reference sequence). The V segment lost 2 bases and the J segment 0 bases; nucleotides outside the gene matches: 1. CDR3 loop: CASSFTSGSTDTQYF. The CDR3 region has the DNA TGTGCCAGCAGCTTTACTAGCGGGAGCACAGATACGCAGTATTTT.

V usage is TRBV5-1 and J usage is TRBJ1-2, with D uncertain. This CDR3 contains 13 residues. The germline V and J ends were trimmed by 0 bases and 8 bases, with 11 bases remaining between them. Germline V gene data show CDR1 as SGHRS and CDR2 as YFSETQ. Written as DNA, the CDR3 is TGCGCCAGCAGCTTGGAGGGCCCGGAGGGCTACACCTTC. Translated, it gives CASSLEGPEGYTF.

The gene calls are TRBV29-1 and TRBJ2-1; no clear D gene. This CDR3 spans 12 amino acids. Germline V gene data show CDR1 as SQVTM and CDR2 as ANQGSEA. CDR3 in amino acids: CAYPVAYNEQFF. The CDR3 bases are TGCGCCTATCCGGTTGCCTACAATGAGCAGTTCTTC.

The chain has TRBV5-1 and TRBJ2-7; D remains unclear. Germline loops: CDR1 SGHRS, CDR2 YFSETQ. V lost 1 base to trimming and J lost 3 bases, with 11 bases between them. The CDR3 has 14 residues. The CDR3: CASSLRIGRYEQYF. The CDR3 nucleotides read TGCGCCAGCAGCTTGCGGATCGGACGCTACGAGCAGTACTTC.

J is TRBJ1-3 and V is TRBV30, with D unclear. V gave up 5 bases and J gave up 0 bases, with 11 bases separating them. Germline loops: CDR1 GTSNPN, CDR2 SVGIG (reference sequence). This CDR3 spans 14 amino acids. The CDR3 reads CAWVPTFSGNTIYF. The CDR3 DNA sequence: TGTGCCTGGGTCCCGACGTTCTCTGGAAACACCATATATTTT. The variable domain in full, completed from reference TRBV30 and TRBJ1-3, reads SQTIHQWPATLVQPVGSPLSLECTVEGTSNPNLYWYRQAAGRGLQLLFYSVGIGQISSEVPQNLSASRPQDRQFILSSKKLLLSDSGFYLCAWVPTFSGNTIYFGEGSWLTVV.

The chain is built from TRBV6-1 and TRBJ2-7; possibly TRBD1 for D (5 bases). The CDR3 spans 12 residues. Trimming cost V 6 bases and J 3 bases, with 9 bases left between them. Germline-derived CDR1 and CDR2 are MNHNS and SASEGT. The CDR3 protein is CASRGTGYEQYF. CDR3 nucleotide sequence: TGTGCCAGCAGGGGCACAGGCTACGAGCAGTACTTC.

The CDR3 is CASSPPLQHPSYNEQFF. The CDR3, as DNA: TGTGCCAGCTCACCACCCCTACAGCATCCCTCCTACAATGAGCAGTTCTTC. The chain links TRBV18 to TRBJ2-1; no reliable D call. V lost 0 bases and J 0 bases, leaving 12 bases between the germline ends. Germline V gives CDR1 KGHSH, CDR2 LQKENI. The CDR3 runs 17 residues.

A word on this clone: Other DNA sequences from this sample encode an identical CDR3 as well. The rearrangement links TRBV5-1 to TRBJ2-5; D uncertain. V was cut by 1 base and J by 4 bases, with 8 bases left in between. CDR1 is SGHRS and CDR2 is YFSETQ in the germline V gene. CDR3 size: 13 residues. The CDR3 region is CASSLNRGETQYF. The CDR3 DNA sequence: TGCGCCAGCAGCTTGAACCGTGGAGAGACCCAGTACTTC.

This sequence joins TRBV28 and TRBJ2-2, with D unresolved. Trimming took off 5 bases at V and 0 bases at J, with 16 bases between the two ends. The CDR3 sequence is 17 residues long. Per the germline V gene, CDR1 is MDHEN and CDR2 is SYDVKM. Here the CDR3 DNA reads TGTGCCAGCAGTCCCCTCCCGGGCCGTACGAACACCGGGGAGCTGTTTTTT. Its protein product is CASSPLPGRTNTGELFF.

The chain links TRBV29-1 to TRBJ2-7; a possible D gene is TRBD1 (5 bases). This CDR3 spans 11 amino acids. Trimming took off 5 bases at V and 8 bases at J, with 13 bases between the two ends. In germline, CDR1 is SQVTM, CDR2 ANQGSEA. CDR3: CSVNKGSQQYF. CDR3 sequence (DNA): TGCAGCGTTAACAAGGGGTCCCAGCAGTACTTC.